Shown below are 3 T cell receptor beta chains from a single sample sequenced in a study of response to subunit inactivated influenza vaccine. TCRdb passed the RT-PCR reads through MiXCR, listing each CDR3 protein once. The repertoire holds roughly 700,000 distinct CDR3 sequences, with roughly 13% as singletons. Sequences were derived from PBMCs from blood, sampled about 14 days before vaccination. These receptors all come from a man in his forties or fifties who received an inactivated influenza vaccine.

This clonotype showed up just a few times. The chain uses TRBV28 and TRBJ2-2; 8 bases map to TRBD2. The CDR3 extends over 15 amino acids. Germline trimming cut 5 bases from V and 7 bases from J; bases unmatched to any gene: 9. In germline, CDR1 is MDHEN, CDR2 SYDVKM. The CDR3 spells CASSPRLAYIGELFF. The CDR3 nucleotides are TGTGCCAGCAGTCCCCGACTAGCGTACATCGGGGAGCTGTTTTTT.

The rearrangement links TRBV30 to TRBJ2-1, with TRBD2 as a possible D gene (5 bases). The germline V gene encodes CDR1 GTSNPN and CDR2 SVGIG (reference sequence). CDR3 length: 15 amino acids. V gave up 1 base and J gave up 0 bases, with 10 bases separating them. This CDR3 is CAWSGAGSSYNEQFF. In nucleotides, the CDR3 is TGTGCCTGGAGTGGCGCGGGTAGCTCCTACAATGAGCAGTTCTTC.

The chain links TRBV25-1 to TRBJ2-2; 9 bases agree with TRBD2. The CDR3 covers 19 residues. The germline CDR1 and CDR2 sequences are MGHDK and SYGVNS. After removal of 1 base from V and 4 bases from J, the junction contained 13 bases not matched to a gene. The CDR3, as DNA: TGTGCCAGCAGTGAATCTCGGCCTCGAGCGGGGGGAACCACCGGGGAGCTGTTTTTT. Translating it yields CASSESRPRAGGTTGELFF.